A selection of T cell receptor beta chains follows, all from one sample in a study of blood T cells in healthy people across ages. TCRdb used MiXCR to reprocess the 5' RACE reads, holding one entry per CDR3 protein. This sample carries about 800,000 distinct CDR3 sequences, about half of them seen once, and the ten largest clones take over 15%. The material sequenced was blood. The receptors shown here come from an elderly man in good health. Both conserved end residues are trimmed from each CDR3. The order of the fields is J gene, D gene, V gene, CDR3 protein. A D gene is named only where the DNA matches it firmly.

TRBJ2-3 | NA | TRBV6-2/TRBV6-3 | ASSYSYLDASTDTQY
TRBJ2-3 | NA | TRBV9 | ASSVATLGTDTQY
NA | NA | TRBV6-5 | ASSYGGLPAEQY
NA | TRBD2 | TRBV6-1 | AESSGSGETQY
TRBJ1-5 | TRBD1 | TRBV7-2 | ASSSGQGALNQPQH
TRBJ2-3 | TRBD2 | TRBV20-1 | SAIAGGTVTDTQY
NA | NA | TRBV4-3 | ASSQELRTYNEQY
TRBJ2-7 | NA | TRBV27 | ASSLSVHGSSYEQY
TRBJ1-4 | NA | TRBV12-3/TRBV12-4 | ASSLQQGATNEELF
TRBJ1-2 | NA | TRBV7-8 | ASSLERGSPGYT
NA | TRBD1 | TRBV5-5 | ASSPDRGRSEQY
TRBJ2-7 | NA | TRBV7-2 | ASSLDWRSYEQY
TRBJ2-7 | TRBD2 | TRBV20-1 | SARSFSGRALGDEQY
TRBJ2-3 | NA | TRBV12-3/TRBV12-4 | ASSLDGDQGDTQY
TRBJ2-1 | NA | TRBV28 | ASSLETGPFYNEQF
TRBJ1-2 | TRBD1 | TRBV20-1 | SATGGDRGNYGYT
TRBJ1-4 | NA | TRBV27 | ASGPVGQGAANEKLF
TRBJ2-2 | NA | TRBV6-6 | ASSYDPLITGELF
TRBJ2-7 | TRBD1 | TRBV20-1 | SAREPGQNLLRQY
TRBJ2-7 | NA | TRBV29-1 | SVRVVGGSYEQY
TRBJ1-2 | NA | TRBV6-6 | ASSMGGMTYGYT
TRBJ1-1 | TRBD1 | TRBV5-1 | ASSVDRVKAEAF
TRBJ2-1 | NA | TRBV4-2 | ASSQGGGLAEDNEQF
TRBJ1-2 | TRBD1 | TRBV4-2 | ASSHYRGQGRNYGYT
TRBJ2-3 | TRBD2 | TRBV4-2 | ASSQELAGADTQY
TRBJ2-7 | NA | TRBV7-7 | AGSLNRDTDSEQY
TRBJ2-5 | NA | TRBV20-1 | SARGSTQGGEY
NA | NA | TRBV20-1 | SARDGIRSFSYEQY
TRBJ2-1 | NA | TRBV10-3 | AISDPPRGSGSSYNEQF
TRBJ2-2 | NA | TRBV12-3/TRBV12-4 | ASRGTSPGELF
TRBJ1-4 | TRBD1 | TRBV27 | ASSPRPRTGQNEKLF
TRBJ2-2 | TRBD2 | TRBV4-3 | ASSQEGGLVRTGELF
TRBJ2-3 | NA | TRBV12-3/TRBV12-4 | ASDRADTQY
TRBJ2-7 | TRBD2 | TRBV13 | ASKERGVGLAGQEQY
TRBJ2-1 | TRBD2 | TRBV5-1 | ASSGGTSGALGNEQF
TRBJ2-7 | NA | TRBV5-1 | ASSLVEPPYEQY
TRBJ2-5 | NA | TRBV6-6 | ASSPSGVRTQY
TRBJ1-5 | NA | TRBV6-1 | ASIPRDGSNQPQH
TRBJ2-7 | NA | TRBV5-1 | ASSWDTKSYEQY
TRBJ2-5 | TRBD1 | TRBV5-1 | ASSVTGTGAYETQY
TRBJ2-4 | TRBD1 | TRBV24-1 | ATSEAGTGVDKNIQY
TRBJ1-2 | TRBD1 | TRBV25-1 | ASSGPGQGPYGHT
TRBJ2-7 | NA | TRBV5-1 | ASSLDPGISYEQY
NA | NA | TRBV11-2 | ASSTGPRESSYNEQY
TRBJ2-5 | NA | TRBV7-2 | AISLGGDRRSEQY
TRBJ2-1 | TRBD1 | TRBV5-1 | ASSYGDRVMDEQF
TRBJ2-7 | NA | TRBV27 | ASRSRNSYEQY
TRBJ2-3 | TRBD1 | TRBV20-1 | SASPFGQGTDTQY
TRBJ2-6 | NA | TRBV5-1 | ASSLEEGSGANVLT
TRBJ2-3 | TRBD1 | TRBV7-9 | ASSLKQDREADTQY